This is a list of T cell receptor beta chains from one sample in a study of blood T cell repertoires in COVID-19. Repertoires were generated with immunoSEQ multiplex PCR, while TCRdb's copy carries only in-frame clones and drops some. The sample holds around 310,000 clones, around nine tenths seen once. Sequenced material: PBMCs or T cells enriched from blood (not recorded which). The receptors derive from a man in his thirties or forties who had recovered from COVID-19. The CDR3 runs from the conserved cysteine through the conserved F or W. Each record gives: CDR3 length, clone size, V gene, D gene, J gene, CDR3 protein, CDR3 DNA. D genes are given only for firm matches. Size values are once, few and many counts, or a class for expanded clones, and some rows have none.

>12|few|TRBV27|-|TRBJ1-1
CASSSEDTEAFF
TGTGCCAGCAGTTCCGAGGACACTGAAGCTTTCTTT
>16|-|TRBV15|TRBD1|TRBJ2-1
CATSRQGQGGYNEQFF
TGTGCCACCAGCAGACAAGGACAGGGGGGATACAATGAGCAGTTCTTC
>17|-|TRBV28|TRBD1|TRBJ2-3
CASSGTGGFLPTDTQYF
TGTGCCAGCAGCGGGACAGGGGGCTTTCTGCCCACAGATACGCAGTATTTT
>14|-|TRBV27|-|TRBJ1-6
CASSFGRGDSPLHF
TGTGCCAGCAGTTTTGGCCGGGGGGATTCACCCCTCCACTTT
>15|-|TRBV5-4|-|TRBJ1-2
CASSPRGTLNYGYTF
TGTGCCAGCAGCCCACGAGGGACACTGAACTATGGCTACACCTTC
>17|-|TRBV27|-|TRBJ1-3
CASSDSLPSSSGNTIYF
TGTGCCAGCAGCGACAGTTTACCCAGTTCATCCGGAAACACCATATATTTT
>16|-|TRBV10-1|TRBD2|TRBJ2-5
CASSDSGGPYQETQYF
TGCGCCAGCAGTGATAGCGGGGGCCCGTACCAAGAGACCCAGTACTTC
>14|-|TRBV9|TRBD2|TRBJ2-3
CASSVSGAPDTQYF
TGTGCCAGCAGCGTTAGCGGGGCCCCAGATACGCAGTATTTT
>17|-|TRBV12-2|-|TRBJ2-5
CASRLERTGDNKRPQYF
TGTGCAAGTCGCTTAGAAAGGACAGGTGATAACAAGAGACCCCAGTACTTC
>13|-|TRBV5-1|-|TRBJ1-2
CASSLGAGFGYTF
TGCGCCAGCAGCTTAGGGGCAGGGTTTGGCTACACCTTC
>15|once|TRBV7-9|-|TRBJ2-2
CASSSLPTLTGELFF
TGTGCCAGCAGCTCCCTCCCGACACTCACCGGGGAGCTGTTTTTT
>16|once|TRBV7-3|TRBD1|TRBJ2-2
CASSLLGGGNTGELFF
TGTGCCAGCAGCTTATTAGGGGGCGGGAACACCGGGGAGCTGTTTTTT
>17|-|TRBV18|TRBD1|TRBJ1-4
CASSLGQGEAVAEKLFF
TGTGCCAGCTCACTCGGACAGGGTGAGGCTGTGGCTGAAAAACTGTTTTTT
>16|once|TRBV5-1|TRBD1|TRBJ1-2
CASSLNPGQINYGYTF
TGCGCCAGCAGCTTGAACCCGGGACAGATTAACTATGGCTACACCTTC
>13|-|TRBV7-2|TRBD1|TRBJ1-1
CASSPTGIAEAFF
TGTGCCAGCAGCCCGACAGGGATCGCTGAAGCTTTCTTT
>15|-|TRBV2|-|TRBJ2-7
CASSVRGLVKDEQYF
TGTGCCAGCAGTGTAAGGGGTCTTGTTAAGGACGAGCAGTACTTC
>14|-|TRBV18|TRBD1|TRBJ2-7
CASSPGTGSYEQYF
TGTGCCAGCTCACCTGGGACAGGGTCGTACGAGCAGTACTTC
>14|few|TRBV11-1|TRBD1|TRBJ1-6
CASSSGTANSPLHF
TGTGCCAGCAGCTCCGGGACAGCAAATTCACCCCTCCACTTT
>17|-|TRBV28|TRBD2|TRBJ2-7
CASSSPYYGGTSYEQYF
TGTGCCAGCAGTTCCCCCTATTACGGGGGGACCTCCTACGAGCAGTACTTC
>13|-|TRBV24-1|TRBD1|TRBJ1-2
CATSDWDRESYTF
TGTGCCACCAGTGATTGGGACAGGGAAAGCTACACCTTC
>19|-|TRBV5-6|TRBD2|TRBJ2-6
CASSLVGRGRPSGANVLTF
TGTGCCAGCAGCTTGGTTGGTCGCGGGAGACCCTCTGGGGCCAACGTCCTGACTTTC
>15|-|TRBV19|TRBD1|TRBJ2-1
CASSMLGQGWNEQFF
TGTGCCAGTAGTATGCTCGGACAGGGGTGGAATGAGCAGTTCTTC
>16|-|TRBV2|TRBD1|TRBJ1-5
CASRDRDLNSNQPQHF
TGTGCCAGCCGGGACAGGGACTTAAATAGCAATCAGCCCCAGCATTTT
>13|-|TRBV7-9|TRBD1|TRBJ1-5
CASSGGTDQPQHF
TGTGCCAGCAGCGGTGGGACAGATCAGCCCCAGCATTTT
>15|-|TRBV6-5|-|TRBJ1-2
CASSTRTTGIYGYTF
TGTGCCAGCAGTACTCGGACAACAGGAATCTATGGCTACACCTTC
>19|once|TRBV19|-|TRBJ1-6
CASSITRMGSFSYNSPLHF
TGTGCCAGTAGTATAACGAGAATGGGCAGCTTCTCCTATAATTCACCCCTCCACTTT
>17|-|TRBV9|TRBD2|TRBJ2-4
CASSLWSGGASGNIQYF
TGTGCCAGCAGCCTCTGGAGCGGGGGGGCCTCGGGAAACATTCAGTACTTC
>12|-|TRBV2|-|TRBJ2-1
CASQQGFDEQFF
TGTGCCAGCCAGCAGGGTTTTGATGAGCAGTTCTTC
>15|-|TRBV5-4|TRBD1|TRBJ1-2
CASSSHAQGRNGYTF
TGTGCCAGCAGCTCCCATGCACAGGGGAGAAATGGCTACACCTTC
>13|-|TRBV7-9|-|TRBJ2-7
CASSLLAAYEQYF
TGTGCCAGCAGCTTGCTGGCAGCCTACGAGCAGTACTTC
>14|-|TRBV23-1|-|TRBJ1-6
CASGYIGGNSPLHF
TGCGCCAGCGGGTACATAGGGGGTAATTCACCCCTCCACTTT
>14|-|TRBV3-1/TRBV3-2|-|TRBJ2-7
CASSQGTGSYEQYF
TGTGCCAGCAGCCAAGGCACAGGCTCCTACGAGCAGTACTTC
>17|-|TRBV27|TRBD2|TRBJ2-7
CASSTLTTSGGADEQYF
TGTGCCAGCAGTACCCTAACCACTAGCGGGGGGGCAGACGAGCAGTACTTC
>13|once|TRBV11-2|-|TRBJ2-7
CASSYPGHYEQYF
TGTGCCAGCAGCTATCCGGGACACTACGAGCAGTACTTC
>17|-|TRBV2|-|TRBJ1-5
CASSSEVGSANHQPQHF
TGTGCCAGCAGCAGTGAGGTTGGGTCCGCCAACCATCAGCCCCAGCATTTT